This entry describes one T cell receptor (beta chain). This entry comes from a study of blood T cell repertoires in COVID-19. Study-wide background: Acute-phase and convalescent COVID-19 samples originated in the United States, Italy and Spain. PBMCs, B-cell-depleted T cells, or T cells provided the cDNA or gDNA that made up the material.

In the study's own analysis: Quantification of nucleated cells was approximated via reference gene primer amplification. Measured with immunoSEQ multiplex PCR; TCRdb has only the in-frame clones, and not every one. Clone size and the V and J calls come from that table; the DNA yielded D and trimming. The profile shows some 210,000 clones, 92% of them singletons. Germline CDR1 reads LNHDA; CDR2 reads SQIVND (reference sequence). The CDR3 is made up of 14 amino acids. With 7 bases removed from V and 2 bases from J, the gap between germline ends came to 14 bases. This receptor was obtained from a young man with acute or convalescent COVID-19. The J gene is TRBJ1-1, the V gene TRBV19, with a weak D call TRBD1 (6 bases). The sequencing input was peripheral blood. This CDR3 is CASNRWGLNTEAFF. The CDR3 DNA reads TGTGCCAGTAACCGCTGGGGGCTAAACACTGAAGCTTTCTTT.